The 6 T cell receptor beta chains below were found in one sample sequenced in a study of cytomegalovirus exposure and HLA in healthy donors. This PCR relied on a set of 60 Vbeta primers and 13 Jbeta primers. TCRdb's table, derived via immunoSEQ multiplex PCR, lists solely in-frame clones and lacks some. The sample lists about 98,000 clones; roughly 81% were seen once. The sample comprised PBMCs. The receptors shown here come from a man in his forties in good health and CMV-seronegative.

The J gene is TRBJ1-6, the V gene TRBV30, with no clear D. V lost 3 bases and J 8 bases, leaving 20 bases between the germline ends. From germline, CDR1 is GTSNPN and CDR2 SVGIG (reference sequence). The CDR3 length is 16 residues. This chain's CDR3 is CAWRTPEGRNYSPLHF. Written as DNA, the CDR3 is TGTGCCTGGAGGACACCAGAAGGCCGGAATTATTCACCCCTCCACTTT.

The rearrangement links TRBV30 to TRBJ1-4; 9 bases line up with TRBD1. Per germline, CDR1 GTSNPN and CDR2 SVGIG (reference sequence). V lost 5 bases to trimming and J lost 8 bases; unmatched junction nucleotides: 18. The CDR3 extends over 17 amino acids. CDR3 sequence reads: CAWGPLLPGTGSEKLFF. CDR3 DNA sequence: TGTGCCTGGGGACCACTCCTTCCCGGGACAGGGTCGGAAAAACTGTTTTTT.

The chain carries TRBV5-8 and TRBJ1-2; a possible D gene is TRBD1 (6 bases). V was pared by 2 bases and J by 10 bases, with 18 bases between. CDR1 SGHTS and CDR2 YDEGEE come from the germline V gene. The CDR3 runs 14 residues. The CDR3 here is CASSLPGQGCDYTF. The CDR3 bases are TGTGCCAGCAGCTTACCGGGACAAGGTTGTGACTACACCTTC.

This chain connects TRBV9 to TRBJ2-7; TRBD1 agrees at 8 bases. Germline loops: CDR1 SGDLS, CDR2 YYNGEE. Germline trimming cut 2 bases from V and 7 bases from J; bases unmatched to any gene: 8. The CDR3 runs to 14 residues. CDR3 nucleotide sequence: TGTGCCAGCAGCGTTCCACCCACAGGGGGAGAGCAGTACTTC. Encoded protein: CASSVPPTGGEQYF.

The V call is TRBV28, the J call TRBJ1-5, with 10 nucleotides matching TRBD1. Trimming at V came to 3 bases and at J to 11 bases, leaving 10 bases not matched to a gene. Germline V CDR1 and CDR2: MDHEN, SYDVKM. The CDR3 sequence is 15 residues long. The CDR3 nucleotides read TGTGCCAGCAGTTTCGGGGACAGGGGAATCGGGACCCAGCATTTT. Protein product: CASSFGDRGIGTQHF.

The CDR3 nucleotides read TGTGCCAGCAGCACTGCTAGCGGGGGGTATCAAGAGACCCAGTACTTC. Residues: CASSTASGGYQETQYF. The chain links TRBV5-6 to TRBJ2-5; 11 nucleotides match TRBD2. Per germline, CDR1 SGHDT and CDR2 YYEEEE. CDR3 size: 16 residues. V gave up 4 bases and J gave up 2 bases; unmatched junction bases: 7. Drawing the rest from reference TRBV5-6 and TRBJ2-5, the complete variable domain is DAGVTQSPTHLIKTRGQQVTLRCSPKSGHDTVSWYQQALGQGPQFIFQYYEEEERQRGNFPDRFSGHQFPNYSSELNVNALLLGDSALYLCASSTASGGYQETQYFGPGTRLLVL.